A selection of T cell receptor beta chains follows, all from one sample in a study of shared clonotypes between healthy human individuals. Method: immunoSEQ multiplex PCR; TCRdb's copy keeps in-frame clones and lacks some. The profile covers 2 million to 3 million clones, with over 85% appearing a single time and 0.36% taken by the ten largest. Sequencing was carried out using naive CD4+ T cells from PBMCs. These receptors came from a man aged 18 to 30 in good health. Some clones in this sample may be carry-over from other donors' samples. The CDR3 runs from the conserved cysteine through the conserved F or W. A D gene is named only where the DNA matches it firmly. Rows may omit the clone size; those that give it use once, few, many or a size class.

v_call	j_call	clone_size	d_call	cdr3_nt	cdr3_aa
TRBV7-3	TRBJ2-7	NA	TRBD2	TGTGCCAGCAGCTCCGTCCCGGGACTAGCGAAGTACTTC	CASSSVPGLAKYF
TRBV5-1	TRBJ2-5	once	TRBD1	TGCGCCAGCAGCTTGACTGGGACAGTACAAGAGACCCAGTACTTC	CASSLTGTVQETQYF
TRBV5-6	TRBJ1-1	NA	NA	TGTGCCAGCAGCTTGGTAGGGGTTTCGAACACTGAAGCTTTCTTT	CASSLVGVSNTEAFF
TRBV9	TRBJ2-1	NA	NA	TGTGCCAGCAGGGCGCTTAGCTCCTACAATGAGCAGTTCTTC	CASRALSSYNEQFF
TRBV7-9	TRBJ2-2	NA	NA	TGTGCCAGCAGCCGGGGGACCCACGGCGGCGGGGAGCTGTTTTTT	CASSRGTHGGGELFF
TRBV28	TRBJ1-1	NA	TRBD1	TGTGCCAGCAGTCGACAGGGAATCGACGGGGCTTTCTTT	CASSRQGIDGAFF
TRBV5-1	TRBJ1-1	NA	NA	TGCGCCAGCAGCTTGGATAGGGGCGCTAACACTGAAGCTTTCTTT	CASSLDRGANTEAFF
TRBV7-2	TRBJ1-5	NA	NA	TGTGCCAGCAGTCTAGGTAGCGGGCAGCCAATCGTCCAGCATTTT	CASSLGSGQPIVQHF
TRBV5-1	TRBJ1-5	NA	NA	TGCGCCAGCAGCTTCGGCAGGGGAACGCCCCAGCATTTT	CASSFGRGTPQHF
TRBV4-1	TRBJ1-4	NA	NA	TGCGCCAGCAGCCTGGGACCGCTAAATGAAAAACTGTTTTTT	CASSLGPLNEKLFF
TRBV21-1	TRBJ2-7	NA	NA	TGTGCCAGCAGCAGAGTAGCGGGATCTCTTCCAAAAAGCGAGCAGTACTTC	CASSRVAGSLPKSEQYF
TRBV5-1	TRBJ2-1	once	TRBD2	TGCGCCAGCCGCAGACTAGCGGGATCGCACAATGAGCAGTTCTTC	CASRRLAGSHNEQFF
TRBV5-1	TRBJ2-2	NA	TRBD1	TGCGCCAGCAGCTCAGGACCACAGGGGGCGGCCGGGGAGCTGTTTTTT	CASSSGPQGAAGELFF
TRBV2	TRBJ2-3	NA	NA	TGTGCCAGCAGTGAAGCGCTGACGATAGATACGCAGTATTTT	CASSEALTIDTQYF
TRBV5-1	TRBJ2-1	NA	NA	TGCGCCAGCAGCTTGGCGGTGGGGAGCTCCTACAATGAGCAGTTCTTC	CASSLAVGSSYNEQFF
TRBV6-1	TRBJ1-5	few	TRBD1	TGTGCCAGCAGTGGACAGGGAATAAGCAATCAGCCCCAGCATTTT	CASSGQGISNQPQHF
TRBV18	TRBJ2-5	NA	NA	TGTGCCAGCTCCCACGGACAGGGAGGGGAGACCCAGTACTTC	CASSHGQGGETQYF
TRBV7-9	TRBJ1-3	NA	NA	TGTGCCAGCGGCCCCCGCGACAGGAATCTAGTTCTCTCTGGAAACACCATATATTTT	CASGPRDRNLVLSGNTIYF
TRBV6-5	TRBJ2-6	NA	NA	TGTGCCAGCAGTTCTTATAGCAGGGCTGGGGCCAACGTCCTGACTTTC	CASSSYSRAGANVLTF
TRBV6-6	TRBJ1-5	NA	NA	TGTGCCAGCGACCTAAATAGCAATCAGCCCCAGCATTTT	CASDLNSNQPQHF
TRBV28	TRBJ2-3	few	NA	TGTGCCAGCTTTGGGGTAGATACGCAGTATTTT	CASFGVDTQYF
TRBV2	TRBJ2-1	NA	TRBD2	TGTGCCAGCGGGCTAGCGGCATACAATGAGCAGTTCTTC	CASGLAAYNEQFF
TRBV12-5	TRBJ2-7	NA	TRBD2	TGTGCTAGTGCCCCGGGACTAGTCCCCTACGAGCAGTACTTC	CASAPGLVPYEQYF
TRBV7-3	TRBJ2-7	NA	TRBD1	TGTGCCAGCAGCTTAACCAGGGGGCCGTACGAGCAGTACTTC	CASSLTRGPYEQYF
TRBV7-8	TRBJ1-4	NA	TRBD1	TGTGCCAGCAGCCTCCGCCTGGGACAGGGGCCTGAAAAACTGTTTTTT	CASSLRLGQGPEKLFF
TRBV30	TRBJ1-6	NA	NA	TGTGCCTGGAGGGTCGGCCCCGATTCACCCCTCCACTTT	CAWRVGPDSPLHF
TRBV9	TRBJ1-4	NA	NA	TGTGCCAGCAGCGTAGCTTCAGGGGCGGGAGAAAAACTGTTTTTT	CASSVASGAGEKLFF
TRBV27	TRBJ1-4	once	NA	TGTGCCAGCAGTTCGGGAGTAACAGGCCTTGGCACTAATGAAAAACTGTTTTTT	CASSSGVTGLGTNEKLFF
TRBV18	TRBJ2-2	NA	TRBD1	TGTGCCAGCTCAGTCGACAGGGTAGGAACCGGGGAGCTGTTTTTT	CASSVDRVGTGELFF
TRBV2	TRBJ2-3	once	NA	TGTGCCAGCATCAAGGACACAGATACGCAGTATTTT	CASIKDTDTQYF
TRBV25-1	TRBJ1-1	NA	NA	TGTGCCAGCAGCGAACAGGGCGTGAACACTGAAGCTTTCTTT	CASSEQGVNTEAFF
TRBV15	TRBJ1-2	NA	TRBD1	TGTGCCACCAGCAGAGACCCCGACAGGGGCTATGGCTACACCTTC	CATSRDPDRGYGYTF
TRBV2	TRBJ1-5	few	NA	TGTGCCAGCAGTGAAGGGCCCCAGGGACCCCAGCATTTT	CASSEGPQGPQHF
TRBV6-5	TRBJ2-7	NA	NA	TGTGCCAGCAGTTACACCCCAAACGGGCCCTACGAGCAGTACTTC	CASSYTPNGPYEQYF
TRBV28	TRBJ2-5	NA	TRBD1	TGTGCCAGCAGAAGACAGGGCAAAGAGACCCAGTACTTC	CASRRQGKETQYF
TRBV5-1	TRBJ2-3	NA	NA	TGCGCCAGCAGCTTGGGTCGAGATACGCAGTATTTT	CASSLGRDTQYF
TRBV11-2	TRBJ2-2	few	NA	TGTGCCAGCCGTCCCTTCGGTTTGTCCGGGGAGCTGTTTTTT	CASRPFGLSGELFF
TRBV18	TRBJ1-3	NA	NA	TGTGCCAGCTCGGAGACAGCTGGAAACACCATATATTTT	CASSETAGNTIYF
TRBV5-4	TRBJ2-3	NA	TRBD2	TGTGCCAGCAGCCCCCCGGGAGGGCGAGGTGGGGATACGCAGTATTTT	CASSPPGGRGGDTQYF
TRBV5-1	TRBJ2-1	NA	NA	TGCGCCAGCAGCTTGTTGGCGGGCGGATACAATGAGCAGTTCTTC	CASSLLAGGYNEQFF
TRBV7-2	TRBJ2-7	NA	NA	TGTGCCAGCAGTCCGGGGGCGGGATTCTACGAGCAGTACTTC	CASSPGAGFYEQYF
TRBV5-4	TRBJ2-3	NA	NA	TGTGCCAGCAACTTCGGGGGCCTGCCTACAGATACGCAGTATTTT	CASNFGGLPTDTQYF
TRBV6-6	TRBJ2-7	NA	NA	TGTGCCAGCAGTTACCGTACGAGGGGCCCATCGGGTGAGCAGTACTTC	CASSYRTRGPSGEQYF
TRBV5-1	TRBJ1-2	once	TRBD1	TGCGCCAGCAGCTCCGGGACAGGGGGCTCGAACTATGGCTACACCTTC	CASSSGTGGSNYGYTF
TRBV9	TRBJ2-3	NA	TRBD2	TGTGCCAGCAGCGTAGGTCCAGGGAGGGCAGCGGGAGACACAGATACGCAGTATTTT	CASSVGPGRAAGDTDTQYF
TRBV9	TRBJ2-7	NA	NA	TGTGCCAGCAGCGCTGCGGGGGACAGGCGAAACGAGCAGTACTTC	CASSAAGDRRNEQYF
TRBV5-4	TRBJ2-7	NA	NA	TGTGCCAGCAGCGCCGACATGAGCTCCTACGAGCAGTACTTC	CASSADMSSYEQYF
TRBV11-3	TRBJ2-1	NA	TRBD2	TGTGCCAGCAGCGAGACTAGCGGGAAACAAAATGAGCAGTTCTTC	CASSETSGKQNEQFF
TRBV2	TRBJ2-5	NA	NA	TGTGCCAGCAGTGGACAGAAGGGAGGGACCCAGTACTTC	CASSGQKGGTQYF
TRBV19	TRBJ1-1	NA	NA	TGTGCCAGTAGTGATCCCGGACTATACAACACTGAAGCTTTCTTT	CASSDPGLYNTEAFF
TRBV10-3	TRBJ2-4	NA	TRBD2	TGTGCCATCAGTTGGGGGGGGATCGGGACCAAAAACATTCAGTACTTC	CAISWGGIGTKNIQYF